The next 20 T cell receptor beta chains were all read from a single sample in a study of cytomegalovirus exposure and HLA in healthy donors. Sequencing was performed with immunoSEQ multiplex PCR; in TCRdb, only in-frame clones are kept and a portion is missing. The sample records approximately 65,000 clones, almost 95% being singletons. Sequenced material: PBMCs. Every receptor here comes from a man aged 18 to 35 in good health and CMV-seropositive.

This rearrangement joins TRBV5-1 to TRBJ2-2; the D gene is possibly TRBD1 (6 bases). CDR3 size: 14 residues. V was clipped by 3 bases and J by 6 bases, with 12 bases between them. The germline V gene has CDR1 SGHRS and CDR2 YFSETQ. The CDR3 sequence is CASSSGPGAGELFF. The CDR3 nucleotides read TGCGCCAGCAGCTCCGGACCAGGGGCCGGGGAGCTGTTTTTT.

This sequence joins TRBV30 and TRBJ2-5; D perhaps matches TRBD2 (7 bases). The CDR3 spans 14 residues. The V end lost 0 bases, the J end lost 5 bases, and 13 bases lay between the germline ends. The germline gives CDR1 GTSNPN, CDR2 SVGIG (reference sequence). The CDR3 nucleotides read TGTGCCTGGAGTGTTTGGGGGGGGCGGGAGACCCAGTACTTC. Translation gives CAWSVWGGRETQYF.

J is TRBJ1-5 and V is TRBV7-8, with D tentatively TRBD1 (6 bases). V was shortened by 4 bases and J by 7 bases, with 11 bases between the two germline ends. Per germline, CDR1 SGHVS and CDR2 FQNEAQ. This CDR3 is built from 13 residues. As DNA, the CDR3 is TGTGCCAGCAGCTCCGGGGGGCGACAGCCCCAGCATTTT. Its translation: CASSSGGRQPQHF. The whole variable domain, remainder taken from reference TRBV7-8 and TRBJ1-5, is GAGVSQSPRYKVAKRGQDVALRCDPISGHVSLFWYQQALGQGPEFLTYFQNEAQLDKSGLPSDRFFAERPEGSVSTLKIQRTQQEDSAVYLCASSSGGRQPQHFGDGTRLSIL.

The chain employs TRBV5-8 and TRBJ2-2; TRBD2 is a possible D gene (6 bases). Germline V gene lookup returns CDR1 SGHTS and CDR2 YDEGEE. There are 14 residues in the CDR3. V lost 7 bases to trimming and J lost 1 base, with 11 bases between them. CDR3 loop: CASRGVENTGELFF. Written as DNA, the CDR3 is TGTGCCAGCCGCGGGGTGGAGAACACCGGGGAGCTGTTTTTT.

This chain uses TRBV25-1 with TRBJ2-1; no definite D call. V lost 2 bases to trimming and J lost 8 bases, with 10 bases between them. This CDR3 contains 13 residues. In germline, CDR1 is MGHDK, CDR2 SYGVNS. The CDR3 nucleotides are TGTGCCAGCAGTGAAAACTCGTTCCATGAGCAGTTCTTC. Its protein is CASSENSFHEQFF.

The chain recombines TRBV30 with TRBJ2-2, with D maybe TRBD2 (6 bases). The germline V gene has CDR1 GTSNPN and CDR2 SVGIG (reference sequence). Trimming pared 2 bases from V and 4 bases from J, leaving 8 bases between. The CDR3 is 13 amino acids. CDR3 in amino acids: CAWSISGTGELFF. Here the CDR3 DNA reads TGTGCCTGGAGTATTAGCGGCACCGGGGAGCTGTTTTTT. Variable domain in full (rest from reference TRBV30 and TRBJ2-2): SQTIHQWPATLVQPVGSPLSLECTVEGTSNPNLYWYRQAAGRGLQLLFYSVGIGQISSEVPQNLSASRPQDRQFILSSKKLLLSDSGFYLCAWSISGTGELFFGEGSRLTVL.

The CDR3 coding sequence is TGTGCCAGCAGCTTAGCCCGGGACAGCTCCTACGAGCAGTACTTC. Translating gives CASSLARDSSYEQYF. This chain uses TRBV7-6 with TRBJ2-7; the match to TRBD1 covers 7 bases. The CDR3 has 15 residues. V gave up 0 bases and J gave up 0 bases; unmatched junction bases: 2. Per the germline V gene, CDR1 is SGHVS and CDR2 is FNYEAQ.

The rearrangement joins TRBV7-9 to TRBJ1-2; 7 positions agree with TRBD1. V shed 5 bases and J 2 bases; nucleotides not matched to a gene: 8. Germline CDR1 is SEHNR and CDR2 is FQNEAQ (reference sequence). This CDR3 has 15 amino acids. In nucleotides, the CDR3 is TGTGCCAGCAGCCAGACAGGGACGCCCAACTATGGCTACACCTTC. Protein: CASSQTGTPNYGYTF.

This sequence joins TRBV27 and TRBJ2-3; 8 nucleotides align to TRBD1. The CDR3 is 16 amino acids. The trim removed 1 base at V and 0 bases at J, leaving 3 bases unmatched. CDR1 and CDR2 from the germline V gene are MNHEY and SMNVEV (reference sequence). The CDR3 loop reads CASSLWAGGSTDTQYF. DNA of the CDR3: TGTGCCAGCAGTTTATGGGCAGGGGGCAGCACAGATACGCAGTATTTT.

The rearrangement links TRBV6-5 to TRBJ2-7; 12 bases agree with TRBD2. Germline values: CDR1 MNHEY, CDR2 SVGAGI. Unmatched junction bases numbered 8, after V lost 6 bases and J lost 5 bases. CDR3 length: 15 amino acids. The CDR3 loop reads CASSRLAGVGNEQYF. The CDR3 coding sequence is TGTGCCAGCAGCAGACTAGCGGGAGTTGGTAACGAGCAGTACTTC.

CDR3 residues: CASRGIAESSYNEQFF. The CDR3 DNA reads TGTGCCAGTAGGGGTATAGCGGAAAGCTCCTACAATGAGCAGTTCTTC. The V and J genes are TRBV19 and TRBJ2-1, with D possibly being TRBD2 (6 bases). The CDR3 contains 16 residues. Trimming left V 6 bases short and J 0 bases short, with 15 bases between. The V gene's germline CDR1 is LNHDA and CDR2 SQIVND (reference sequence).

Comment on this clone: Sequence at one end of the junction differs from germline and may be a read error. The CDR3 reads CASSLDRRTVLNF. The CDR3 DNA is TGTGCCAGCAGCTTAGATCGGAGGACAGTTCTAAACTTC. The chain joins TRBV11-2 to TRBJ2-7; a possible D gene is TRBD1 (6 bases). Germline lookup yields CDR1 SGHAT and CDR2 FQNNGV. This CDR3 region has 13 residues.

The rearrangement links TRBV2 to TRBJ2-1; possible D gene TRBD2, 6 bases. Trimming pared 6 bases from V and 5 bases from J, leaving 11 bases between. CDR1 is SNHLY and CDR2 is FYNNEI in the germline V gene. This CDR3 contains 13 residues. CDR3 in DNA: TGTGCCAGCAGACTAGCAGGCAACAATGAGCAGTTCTTC. It yields the protein CASRLAGNNEQFF.

The rearrangement joins TRBV19 to TRBJ2-3; D call uncertain. There are 12 residues in the CDR3. Trimming removed 5 bases at V and 5 bases at J, with 8 bases between. Germline assignment: CDR1 LNHDA and CDR2 SQIVND (reference sequence). CDR3 nucleotides: TGTGCCAGTAGTTCCCATAGAGATACGCAGTATTTT. It yields the protein CASSSHRDTQYF. Based on the CDR3 plus reference TRBV19 and TRBJ2-3, the full variable domain is DGGITQSPKYLFRKEGQNVTLSCEQNLNHDAMYWYRQDPGQGLRLIYYSQIVNDFQKGDIAEGYSVSREKKESFPLTVTSAQKNPTAFYLCASSSHRDTQYFGPGTRLTVL.

The chain joins TRBV13 to TRBJ2-7, with 8 bases that match TRBD1. CDR1 PRHDT and CDR2 FYEKMQ come from the germline V gene (reference sequence). This CDR3 spans 13 amino acids. Trimming cost V 5 bases and J 2 bases; bases outside gene matches: 2. DNA of the CDR3: TGTGCCAGCAGCCAGGACAGGGCCTACGAGCAGTACTTC. This sequence encodes CASSQDRAYEQYF.

V is TRBV2 and J is TRBJ2-5; TRBD1 is a possible D gene (5 bases). The germline V and J ends were trimmed by 3 bases and 4 bases, with 9 bases remaining between them. Germline-derived CDR1 and CDR2 are SNHLY and FYNNEI. The CDR3 spans 13 residues. The CDR3 sequence is CASSEAGLETQYF. The CDR3 nucleotides are TGTGCCAGCAGTGAGGCAGGGCTAGAGACCCAGTACTTC.

The chain has TRBV7-9 and TRBJ2-7; D might be TRBD1 (6 bases). This CDR3 is built from 15 residues. Germline V gene data show CDR1 as SEHNR and CDR2 as FQNEAQ (reference sequence). V lost 2 bases to trimming and J lost 7 bases, with 18 bases between them. The CDR3, as DNA: TGTGCCAGCAGCTTATCAGATCAGGGGCCTGAAGAGCAGTACTTC. Its protein product is CASSLSDQGPEEQYF.

The gene calls are TRBV20-1 and TRBJ1-1; TRBD1 aligns across 9 bases. The CDR3 is 11 amino acids. Germline V gene sequence: CDR1 DFQATT, CDR2 SNEGSKA (reference sequence). DNA of the CDR3: TGCAGATCGGACAGGGGAACTGAAGCTTTCTTT. It translates to CRSDRGTEAFF.

The chain recombines TRBV6-5 with TRBJ1-2; D possibly corresponds to TRBD1 (6 bases). This CDR3 comprises 16 residues. With 0 bases removed from V and 4 bases from J, the gap between germline ends came to 15 bases. Germline V gene data show CDR1 as MNHEY and CDR2 as SVGAGI. The CDR3 DNA sequence: TGTGCCAGCAGTTACTCGAGAAGGGGGGGGGCCTATGGCTACACCTTC. Its translation is CASSYSRRGGAYGYTF.

This CDR3 reads CASSSRGLGANVLTF. The CDR3 DNA is TGTGCCAGCAGTTCCAGGGGGCTTGGGGCCAACGTCCTGACTTTC. The chain has TRBV28 and TRBJ2-6; 8 nucleotides align to TRBD1. V lost 4 bases to trimming and J lost 3 bases; unmatched junction nucleotides: 2. From germline, CDR1 is MDHEN and CDR2 SYDVKM. The CDR3 is made up of 15 amino acids.